This TCR beta chain was documented in a study of spatial heterogeneity in lung cancer. About the study: Compared with alpha-chain sequences, beta-chain sequences were consistently detected in greater numbers.

Time point in this sample: sample taken at primary tumor resection. Whole RNA was taken from tumor, nontumor lung or frozen PBMC; it was then sequenced unsorted. The study tagged each TCR cDNA molecule with a unique molecular identifier. MiXCR, run by TCRdb on the 5' RACE reads, gives a single entry per CDR3 protein. The sample records 89,000 or so distinct CDR3 sequences, more than 15% being singletons. Comment on this clonotype: A read error may explain this, as a much larger clone is one base away.

The CDR3 is 13 amino acids. Germline values: CDR1 LGHDT, CDR2 YNNKEL (reference sequence). Here the sequenced sample was PBMCs, taken at surgery. The receptor's source is a male donor with early-stage non-small cell lung cancer. V and J are TRBV3-1 and TRBJ2-7; tentatively, D is TRBD1 (5 bases). CDR3 in amino acids: CVSSQDTLYEQYF. The CDR3 DNA reads TGTGTCAGCAGCCAGGACACACTCTACGAGCAGTACTTC.